This T cell receptor beta chain was identified during a study of cytomegalovirus exposure and HLA in healthy donors. Study results and limitations: Relative to equally common others, HLA-associated TCR beta chains showed greater clonal expansion in a later analysis. In a later analysis, the majority of CMV-associated beta chains seemingly showed HLA restriction. CMV serostatus was the sole immune exposure data available.

This clone was observed a single time. Its specificity is not known. Use of 60 Vbeta and 13 Jbeta primers characterized the PCR. TCRdb's copy holds only in-frame clones and misses some; the assay was immunoSEQ multiplex PCR. The data hold over 150,000 clones, with 79% observed a single time. Sequenced material: PBMCs. The origin of this receptor is a girl aged 5-17 years in good health and CMV-seropositive.

The CDR3 loop is CASSSSPGTEAFF. The CDR3 DNA sequence: TGTGCCAGCAGTTCTTCCCCGGGGACTGAAGCTTTCTTT. The chain recombines TRBV28 with TRBJ1-1; no reliable D call. The CDR3 spans 13 residues. Trimming shortened V by 4 bases and J by 5 bases, and 11 bases separated the two germline ends. CDR1 is MDHEN, CDR2 SYDVKM, per germline.